The source of this T cell receptor beta chain is a study of blood T cell repertoires in COVID-19. Study summary: PBMCs, B-cell-depleted T cells, or T cells were the source of the cDNA or gDNA that made up the material.

With V trimmed by 0 bases and J by 0 bases, 1 base remained unmatched. This CDR3 comprises 17 residues. CDR1 is SGHRS and CDR2 is YFSETQ in the germline V gene. In the original analysis: From reference gene primer amplification, estimates of nucleated cell counts were derived. Generated by immunoSEQ multiplex PCR, the TCRdb table keeps only in-frame clones and is missing some. V and J calls and clone size are given by that table; D and trimming were obtained from the DNA. The sample contains approximately 52,000 clones, under 90% of which appear only once. This chain joins TRBV5-1 and TRBJ2-6, with 9 bases that match TRBD1. This sequence originates from a man between 65 and 85 years old with acute or convalescent COVID-19. Sequencing used peripheral blood. The CDR3 DNA is TGCGCCAGCAGCTTGGGGACAGGGGCCTCTGGGGCCAACGTCCTGACTTTC. It codes for CASSLGTGASGANVLTF.